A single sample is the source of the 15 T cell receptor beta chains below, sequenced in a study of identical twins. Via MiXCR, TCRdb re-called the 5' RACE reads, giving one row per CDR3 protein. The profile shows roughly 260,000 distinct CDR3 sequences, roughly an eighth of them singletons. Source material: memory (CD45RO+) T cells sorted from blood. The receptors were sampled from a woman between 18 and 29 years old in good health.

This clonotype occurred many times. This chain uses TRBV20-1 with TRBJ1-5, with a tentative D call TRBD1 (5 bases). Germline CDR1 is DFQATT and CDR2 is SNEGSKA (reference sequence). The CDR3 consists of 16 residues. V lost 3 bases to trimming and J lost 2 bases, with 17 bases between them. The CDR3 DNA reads TGCAGTGCTAGGGCAGGGAGTGGTGCTGGCAATCAGCCCCAGCATTTT. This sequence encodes CSARAGSGAGNQPQHF.

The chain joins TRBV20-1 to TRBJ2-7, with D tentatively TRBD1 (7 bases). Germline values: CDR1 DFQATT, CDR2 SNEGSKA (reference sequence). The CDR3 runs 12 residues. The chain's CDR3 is CSLKEGAGEQYF. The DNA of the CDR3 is TGCAGCCTAAAGGAGGGGGCAGGCGAGCAGTACTTC.

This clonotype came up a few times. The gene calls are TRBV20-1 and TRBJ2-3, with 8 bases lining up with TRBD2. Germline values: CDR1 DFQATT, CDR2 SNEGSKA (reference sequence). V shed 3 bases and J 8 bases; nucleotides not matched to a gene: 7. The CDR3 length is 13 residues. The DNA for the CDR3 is TGCAGTGCTAGCGGGGGGGCCTTAGGTACGCAGTATTTT. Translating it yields CSASGGALGTQYF.

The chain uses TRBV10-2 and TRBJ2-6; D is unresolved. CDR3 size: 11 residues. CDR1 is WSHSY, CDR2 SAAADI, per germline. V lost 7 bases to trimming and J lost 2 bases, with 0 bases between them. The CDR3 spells CASTGANVLTF. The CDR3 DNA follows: TGCGCCAGCACTGGGGCCAACGTCCTGACTTTC.

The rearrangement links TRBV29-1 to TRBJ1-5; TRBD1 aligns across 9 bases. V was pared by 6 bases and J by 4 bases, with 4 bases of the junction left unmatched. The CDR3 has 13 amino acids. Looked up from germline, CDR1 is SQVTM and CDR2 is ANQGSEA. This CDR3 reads CSVRTGVNQPQHF. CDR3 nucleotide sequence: TGCAGCGTCCGGACAGGGGTAAATCAGCCCCAGCATTTT.

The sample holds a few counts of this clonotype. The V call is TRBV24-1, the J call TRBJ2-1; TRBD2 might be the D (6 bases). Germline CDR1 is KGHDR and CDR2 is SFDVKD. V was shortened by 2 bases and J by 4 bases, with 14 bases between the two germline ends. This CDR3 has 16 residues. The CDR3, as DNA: TGTGCCACCAGTGATTCCGAGGGAGGTCAATACAATGAGCAGTTCTTC. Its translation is CATSDSEGGQYNEQFF.

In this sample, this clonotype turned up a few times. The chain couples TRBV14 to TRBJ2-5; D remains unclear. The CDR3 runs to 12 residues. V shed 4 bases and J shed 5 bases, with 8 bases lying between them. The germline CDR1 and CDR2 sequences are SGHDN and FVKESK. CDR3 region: CASSRPGETQYF. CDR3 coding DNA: TGTGCCAGCAGCCGGCCTGGGGAGACCCAGTACTTC.

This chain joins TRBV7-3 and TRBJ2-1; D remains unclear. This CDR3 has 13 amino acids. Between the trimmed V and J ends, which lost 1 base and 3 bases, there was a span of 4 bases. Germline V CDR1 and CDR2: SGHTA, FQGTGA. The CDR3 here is CASSLMIYNEQFF. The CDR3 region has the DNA TGTGCCAGCAGCTTAATGATCTACAATGAGCAGTTCTTC.

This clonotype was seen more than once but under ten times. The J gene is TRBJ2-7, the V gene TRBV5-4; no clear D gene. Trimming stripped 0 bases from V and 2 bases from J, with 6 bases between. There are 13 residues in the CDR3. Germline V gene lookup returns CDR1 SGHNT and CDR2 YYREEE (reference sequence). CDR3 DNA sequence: TGTGCCAGCAGCTTGGAGCAGACCTACGAGCAGTACTTC. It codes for CASSLEQTYEQYF. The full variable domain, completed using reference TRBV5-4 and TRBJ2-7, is ETGVTQSPTHLIKTRGQQVTLRCSSQSGHNTVSWYQQALGQGPQFIFQYYREEENGRGNFPPRFSGLQFPNYSSELNVNALELDDSALYLCASSLEQTYEQYFGPGTRLTVT.

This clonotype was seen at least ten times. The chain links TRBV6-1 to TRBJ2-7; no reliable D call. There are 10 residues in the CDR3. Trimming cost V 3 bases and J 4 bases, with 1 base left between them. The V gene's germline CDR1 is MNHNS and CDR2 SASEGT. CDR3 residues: CASSDYEQYF. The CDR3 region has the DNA TGTGCCAGCAGTGATTACGAGCAGTACTTC.

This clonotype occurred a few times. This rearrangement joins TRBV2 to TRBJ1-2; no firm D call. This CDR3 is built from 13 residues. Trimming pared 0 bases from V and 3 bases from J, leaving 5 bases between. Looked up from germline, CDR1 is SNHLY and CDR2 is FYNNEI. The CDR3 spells CASSEALDYGYTF. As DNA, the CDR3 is TGTGCCAGCAGTGAAGCGCTTGACTATGGCTACACCTTC.

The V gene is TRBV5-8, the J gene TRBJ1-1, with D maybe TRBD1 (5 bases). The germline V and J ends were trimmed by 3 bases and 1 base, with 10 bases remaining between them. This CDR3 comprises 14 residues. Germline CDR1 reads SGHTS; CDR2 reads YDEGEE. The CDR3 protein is CASSSGSGNTEAFF. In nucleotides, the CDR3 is TGTGCCAGCAGCTCAGGGTCAGGGAACACTGAAGCTTTCTTT.

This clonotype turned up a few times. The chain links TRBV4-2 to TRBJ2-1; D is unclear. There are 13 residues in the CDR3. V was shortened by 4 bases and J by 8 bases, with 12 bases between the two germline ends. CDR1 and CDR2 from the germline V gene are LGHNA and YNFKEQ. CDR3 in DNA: TGTGCCAGCAGCCTCAGACTCCTCTATGAGCAGTTCTTC. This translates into CASSLRLLYEQFF.

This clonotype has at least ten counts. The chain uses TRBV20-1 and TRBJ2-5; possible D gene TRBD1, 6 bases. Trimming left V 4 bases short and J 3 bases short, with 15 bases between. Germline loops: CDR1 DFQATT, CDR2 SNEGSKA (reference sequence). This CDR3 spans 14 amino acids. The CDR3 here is CSAITGQLKETQYF. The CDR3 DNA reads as TGCAGTGCTATCACCGGACAGCTTAAAGAGACCCAGTACTTC.

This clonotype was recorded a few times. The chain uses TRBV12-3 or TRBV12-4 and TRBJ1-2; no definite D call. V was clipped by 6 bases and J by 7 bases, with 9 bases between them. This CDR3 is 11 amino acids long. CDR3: CASREAAGYTF. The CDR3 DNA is TGTGCCAGCAGGGAGGCGGCTGGCTACACCTTC.